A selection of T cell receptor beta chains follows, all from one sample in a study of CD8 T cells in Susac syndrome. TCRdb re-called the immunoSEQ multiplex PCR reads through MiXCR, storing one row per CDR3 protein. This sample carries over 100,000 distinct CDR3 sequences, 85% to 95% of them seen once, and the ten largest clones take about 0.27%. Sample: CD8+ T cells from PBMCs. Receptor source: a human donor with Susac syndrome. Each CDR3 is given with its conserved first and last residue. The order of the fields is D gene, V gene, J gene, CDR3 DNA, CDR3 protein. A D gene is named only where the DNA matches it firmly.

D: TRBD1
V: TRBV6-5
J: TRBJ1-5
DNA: TGTGCCAGCAGGACGGGACAGGGAAATCAGCCCCAGCATTTT
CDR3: CASRTGQGNQPQHF

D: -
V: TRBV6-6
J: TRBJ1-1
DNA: TGTGCCAGCAGTACCGGGACACCCGAAGCTTTCTTT
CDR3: CASSTGTPEAFF

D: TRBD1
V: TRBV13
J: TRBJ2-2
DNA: TGTGCCAGCAGCTTAGGGACAGGGAGCACCGGGGAGCTGTTTTTT
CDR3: CASSLGTGSTGELFF

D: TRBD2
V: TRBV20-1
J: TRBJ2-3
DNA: TGCAGTGCTAAGTCGGTAGCGGGGGCATGGGGCACAGATACGCAGTATTTT
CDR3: CSAKSVAGAWGTDTQYF

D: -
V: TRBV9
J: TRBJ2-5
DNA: TGTGCCAGCAGCCCTCAGCGGTCGCAAGAGACCCAGTACTTC
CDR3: CASSPQRSQETQYF

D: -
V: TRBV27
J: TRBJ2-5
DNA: TGTGCCAGCAGTTTAATGTCGGGGGCGCTGAGCGAGACCCAGTACTTC
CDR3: CASSLMSGALSETQYF

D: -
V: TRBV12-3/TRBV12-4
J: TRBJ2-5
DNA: TGTGCCAGCAGTGAGGCCCTGGGGGGTTTCCAAGAGACCCAGTACTTC
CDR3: CASSEALGGFQETQYF

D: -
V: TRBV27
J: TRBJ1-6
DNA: TGTGCCAGCAGTTTAGGGGGTGAACCCCTCCACTTT
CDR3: CASSLGGEPLHF

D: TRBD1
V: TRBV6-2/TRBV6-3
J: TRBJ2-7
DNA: TGTGCCAGCAGTAAAGGACAGGCTGAATCCGAGCAGTACTTC
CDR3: CASSKGQAESEQYF

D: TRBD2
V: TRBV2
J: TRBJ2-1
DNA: TGTGCCAGCACCCCGGGAGGGAGCTCTTACAATGAGCAGTTCTTC
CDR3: CASTPGGSSYNEQFF

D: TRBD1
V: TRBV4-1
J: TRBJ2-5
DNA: TGCGCCAGCAGCCAAGATCTGGGACAGCTGTGGGAGACCCAGTACTTC
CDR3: CASSQDLGQLWETQYF

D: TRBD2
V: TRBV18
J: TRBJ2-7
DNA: TGTGCCAGCTCACCACTGAGCGGGGTGACCTACGAGCAGTACTTC
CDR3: CASSPLSGVTYEQYF

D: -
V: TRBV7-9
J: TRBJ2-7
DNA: TGTGCCAGCAGCCTCTCCACCTACGAGCAGTACTTC
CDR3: CASSLSTYEQYF